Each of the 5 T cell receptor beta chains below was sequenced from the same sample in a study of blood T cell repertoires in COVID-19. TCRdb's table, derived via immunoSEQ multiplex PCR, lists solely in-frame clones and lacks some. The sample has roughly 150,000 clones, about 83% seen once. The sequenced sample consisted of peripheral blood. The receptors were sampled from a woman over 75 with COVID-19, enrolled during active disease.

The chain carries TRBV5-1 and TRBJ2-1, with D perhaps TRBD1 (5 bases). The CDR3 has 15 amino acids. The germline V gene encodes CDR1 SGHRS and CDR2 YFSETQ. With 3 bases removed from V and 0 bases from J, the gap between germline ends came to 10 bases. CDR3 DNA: TGCGCCAGCAGCTCGGACATAAACTCCTACAATGAGCAGTTCTTC. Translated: CASSSDINSYNEQFF.

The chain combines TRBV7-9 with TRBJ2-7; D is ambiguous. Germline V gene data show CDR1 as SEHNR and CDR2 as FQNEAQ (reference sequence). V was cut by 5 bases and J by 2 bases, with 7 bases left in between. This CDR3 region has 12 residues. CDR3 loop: CASSLPPYEQYF. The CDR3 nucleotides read TGTGCCAGCAGCCTCCCCCCCTACGAGCAGTACTTC.

The CDR3 spells CASSLRDSQNIQYF. The CDR3 DNA is TGTGCCAGCAGCTTGCGGGACAGCCAAAACATTCAGTACTTC. The chain employs TRBV5-4 and TRBJ2-4; TRBD1 matches 7 bases. Germline lookup yields CDR1 SGHNT and CDR2 YYREEE (reference sequence). CDR3 length: 14 residues. Trimming cost V 1 base and J 5 bases; bases outside gene matches: 3.

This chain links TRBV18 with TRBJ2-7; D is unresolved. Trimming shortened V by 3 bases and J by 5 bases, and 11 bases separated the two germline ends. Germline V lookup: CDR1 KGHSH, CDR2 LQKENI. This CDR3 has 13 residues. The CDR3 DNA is TGTGCCAGCTCACCCGCTAGTTTTGACGAGCAGTACTTC. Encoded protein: CASSPASFDEQYF.

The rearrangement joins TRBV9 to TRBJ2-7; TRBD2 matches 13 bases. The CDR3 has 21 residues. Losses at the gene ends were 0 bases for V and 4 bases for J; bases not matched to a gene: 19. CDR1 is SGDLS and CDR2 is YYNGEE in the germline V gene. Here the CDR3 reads CASSVDVTSGRRGGRPYEQYF. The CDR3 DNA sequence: TGTGCCAGCAGCGTAGATGTGACTAGCGGGAGGCGGGGGGGGCGGCCATACGAGCAGTACTTC.